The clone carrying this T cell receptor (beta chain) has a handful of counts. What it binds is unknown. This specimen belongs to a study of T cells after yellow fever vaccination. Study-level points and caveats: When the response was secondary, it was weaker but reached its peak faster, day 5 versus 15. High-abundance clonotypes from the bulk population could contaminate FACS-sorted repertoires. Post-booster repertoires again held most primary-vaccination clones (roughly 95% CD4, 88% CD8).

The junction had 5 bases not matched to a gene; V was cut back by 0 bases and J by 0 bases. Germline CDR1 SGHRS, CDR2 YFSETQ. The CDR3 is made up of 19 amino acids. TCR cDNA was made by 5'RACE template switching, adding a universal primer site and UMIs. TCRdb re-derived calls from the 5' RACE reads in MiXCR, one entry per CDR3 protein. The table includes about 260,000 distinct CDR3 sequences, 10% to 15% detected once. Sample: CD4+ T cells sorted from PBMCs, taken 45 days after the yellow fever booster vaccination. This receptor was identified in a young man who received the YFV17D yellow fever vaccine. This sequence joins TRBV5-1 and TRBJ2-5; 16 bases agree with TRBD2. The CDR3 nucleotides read TGCGCCAGCAGCTTGGTTACCGGGACTAGCGGGAGGGACCAAGAGACCCAGTACTTC. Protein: CASSLVTGTSGRDQETQYF.